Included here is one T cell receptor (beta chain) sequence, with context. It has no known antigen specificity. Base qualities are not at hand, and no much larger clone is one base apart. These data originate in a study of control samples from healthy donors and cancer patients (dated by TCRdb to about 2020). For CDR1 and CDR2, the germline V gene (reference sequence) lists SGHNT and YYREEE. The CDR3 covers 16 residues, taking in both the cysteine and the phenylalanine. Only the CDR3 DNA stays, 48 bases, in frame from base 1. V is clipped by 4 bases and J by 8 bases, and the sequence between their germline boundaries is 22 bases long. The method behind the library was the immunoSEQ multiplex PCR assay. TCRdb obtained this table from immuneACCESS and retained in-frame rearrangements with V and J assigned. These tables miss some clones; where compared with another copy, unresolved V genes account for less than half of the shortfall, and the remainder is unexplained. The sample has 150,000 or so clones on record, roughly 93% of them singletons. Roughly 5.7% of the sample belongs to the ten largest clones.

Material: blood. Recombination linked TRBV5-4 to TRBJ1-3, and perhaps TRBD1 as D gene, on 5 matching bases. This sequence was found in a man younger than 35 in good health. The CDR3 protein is CASSVDSVQGRHTIYF. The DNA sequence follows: TGTGCCAGCAGCGTAGATAGTGTCCAGGGCAGACACACCATATATTTT. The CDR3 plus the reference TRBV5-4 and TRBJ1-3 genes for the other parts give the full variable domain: ETGVTQSPTHLIKTRGQQVTLRCSSQSGHNTVSWYQQALGQGPQFIFQYYREEENGRGNFPPRFSGLQFPNYSSELNVNALELDDSALYLCASSVDSVQGRHTIYFGEGSWLTVV.